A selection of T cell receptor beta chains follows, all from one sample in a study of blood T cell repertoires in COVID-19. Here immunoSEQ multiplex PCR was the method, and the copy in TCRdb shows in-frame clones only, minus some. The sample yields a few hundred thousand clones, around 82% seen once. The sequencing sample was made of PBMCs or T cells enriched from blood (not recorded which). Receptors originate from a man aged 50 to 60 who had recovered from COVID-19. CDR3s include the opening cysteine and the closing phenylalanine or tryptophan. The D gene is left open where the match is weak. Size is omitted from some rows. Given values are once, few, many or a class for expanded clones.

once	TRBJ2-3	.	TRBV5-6	CASSFEASRGIDTQYF	TGTGCCAGCAGCTTTGAGGCCAGTAGAGGAATAGATACGCAGTATTTT
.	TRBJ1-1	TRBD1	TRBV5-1	CASSLVTGSGTEAFF	TGCGCCAGCAGCTTGGTGACAGGGAGTGGGACTGAAGCTTTCTTT
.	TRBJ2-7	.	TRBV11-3	CASSLLATISYEQYF	TGTGCCAGCAGCTTGCTAGCGACGATCTCCTACGAGCAGTACTTC
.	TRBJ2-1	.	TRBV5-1	CASSLFSYDEQFF	TGCGCCAGCAGCTTGTTCTCCTACGATGAGCAGTTCTTC
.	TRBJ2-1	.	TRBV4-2	CASSQDEAFLRVYNEQFF	TGTGCCAGCAGCCAAGATGAGGCTTTTTTGCGGGTTTACAATGAGCAGTTCTTC
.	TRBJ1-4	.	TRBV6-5	CASNRQVVDEKLFF	TGTGCCAGCAATAGACAGGTGGTCGATGAAAAACTGTTTTTT
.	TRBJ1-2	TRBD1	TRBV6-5	CASSLTGVYGYTF	TGTGCCAGCAGCCTCACAGGGGTGTATGGCTACACCTTC
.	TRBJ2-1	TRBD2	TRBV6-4	CASSDPKTSGVMIGEQFF	TGTGCCAGCAGTGATCCGAAAACTAGCGGGGTAATGATCGGTGAGCAGTTCTTC
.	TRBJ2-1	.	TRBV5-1	CASSLTVSYNEQFF	TGCGCCAGCAGCTTAACGGTGTCCTACAATGAGCAGTTCTTC
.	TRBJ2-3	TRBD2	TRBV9	CASSGGRALGTDTQYF	TGTGCCAGCAGCGGGGGGAGGGCCCTCGGCACAGATACGCAGTATTTT
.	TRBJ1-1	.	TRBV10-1	CASTRQSLGEAFF	TGCGCCAGCACCAGACAGTCCCTGGGGGAAGCTTTCTTT
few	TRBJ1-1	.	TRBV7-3	CASQAGMNTEAFF	TGTGCCAGCCAGGCCGGAATGAACACTGAAGCTTTCTTT
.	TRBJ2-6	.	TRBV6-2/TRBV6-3	CASSAAVYSGANVLTF	TGTGCCAGCAGTGCGGCGGTTTACTCTGGGGCCAACGTCCTGACTTTC
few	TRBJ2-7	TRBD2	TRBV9	CASSPQGAGVLYEQYF	TGTGCCAGCAGCCCCCAGGGCGCGGGGGTCCTTTACGAGCAGTACTTC
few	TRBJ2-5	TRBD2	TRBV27	CASRPASGGAETQYF	TGTGCCAGCAGGCCAGCTAGCGGGGGGGCCGAGACCCAGTACTTC
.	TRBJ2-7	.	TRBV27	CASSLKDFPPSYEQYF	TGTGCCAGCAGTTTAAAGGACTTCCCCCCCTCCTACGAGCAGTACTTC
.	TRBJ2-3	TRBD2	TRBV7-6	CASSLVVAGAPDTQYF	TGTGCCAGCAGCTTAGTAGTAGCGGGAGCTCCAGATACGCAGTATTTT
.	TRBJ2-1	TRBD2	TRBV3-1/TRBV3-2	CASRPGRGLATYNEQFF	TGTGCCAGCCGCCCGGGGAGGGGACTAGCGACCTACAATGAGCAGTTCTTC
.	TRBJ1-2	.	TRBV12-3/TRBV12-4	CASSLSYGYTF	TGTGCCAGCAGTCTCAGCTATGGCTACACCTTC
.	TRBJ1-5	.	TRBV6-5	CATEVSNQPQHF	TGTGCCACGGAGGTGAGCAATCAGCCCCAGCATTTT
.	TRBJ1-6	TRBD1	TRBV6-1	CASSEYRGLDNSPLHF	TGTGCCAGCAGTGAGTACAGGGGCCTGGATAATTCACCCCTCCACTTT
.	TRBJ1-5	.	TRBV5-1	CASSLGTGDQPQHF	TGCGCCAGCAGCTTGGGAACCGGGGATCAGCCCCAGCATTTT
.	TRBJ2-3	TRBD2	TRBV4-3	CASSPGSREGAGGVDTQYF	TGCGCCAGCAGCCCTGGTAGTCGGGAGGGAGCGGGAGGGGTAGATACGCAGTATTTT
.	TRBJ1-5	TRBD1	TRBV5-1	CASSPGTDPQPQHF	TGCGCCAGCAGCCCCGGGACAGATCCTCAGCCCCAGCATTTT
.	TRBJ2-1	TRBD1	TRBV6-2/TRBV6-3	CASSYRGQGDYNEQFF	TGTGCCAGCAGTTACCGGGGACAGGGGGACTACAATGAGCAGTTCTTC
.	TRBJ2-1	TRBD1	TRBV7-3	CASSLNPQGALYNEQFF	TGTGCCAGCAGCTTAAACCCACAGGGGGCATTATACAATGAGCAGTTCTTC
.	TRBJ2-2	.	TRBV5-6	CASSWAAGAGTGELFF	TGTGCCAGCAGCTGGGCGGCGGGGGCTGGGACCGGGGAGCTGTTTTTT
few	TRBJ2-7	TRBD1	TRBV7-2	CASSFTGGWGTYEQYF	TGTGCCAGCAGCTTTACAGGGGGCTGGGGAACCTACGAGCAGTACTTC
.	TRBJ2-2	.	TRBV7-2	CASSSYTGELFF	TGTGCCAGCAGCTCTTACACCGGGGAGCTGTTTTTT
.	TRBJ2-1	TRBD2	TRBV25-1	CASKGLAGGNEQFF	TGTGCCAGCAAAGGACTAGCGGGAGGGAATGAGCAGTTCTTC
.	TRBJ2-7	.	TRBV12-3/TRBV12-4	CASSWRRSEQYF	TGTGCCAGCAGTTGGAGAAGGAGCGAGCAGTACTTC
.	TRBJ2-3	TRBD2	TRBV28	CASSLGGGTDTQYF	TGTGCCAGCAGTTTGGGAGGGGGCACAGATACGCAGTATTTT
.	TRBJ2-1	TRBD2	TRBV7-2	CASSLDLGTNNEQFF	TGTGCCAGCAGCTTAGATTTGGGGACTAACAATGAGCAGTTCTTC
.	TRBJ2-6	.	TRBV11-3	CASSLGTGWDSGANVLTF	TGTGCCAGCAGCTTAGGCACAGGGTGGGACTCTGGGGCCAACGTCCTGACTTTC
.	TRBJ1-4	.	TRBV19	CASSIDWNRRNEKLFF	TGTGCCAGTAGTATAGATTGGAACAGGAGAAATGAAAAACTGTTTTTT
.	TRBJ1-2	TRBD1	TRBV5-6	CASRQDRGQYGYTF	TGTGCCAGCAGACAAGACAGGGGGCAATATGGCTACACCTTC
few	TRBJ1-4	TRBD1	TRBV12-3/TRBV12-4	CASSPGGEKLFF	TGTGCCAGCAGTCCAGGGGGGGAAAAACTGTTTTTT
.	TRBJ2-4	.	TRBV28	CASSDPQLAKNIQYF	TGTGCCAGCAGTGACCCACAGCTAGCCAAAAACATTCAGTACTTC
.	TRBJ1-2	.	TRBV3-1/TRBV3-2	CASSPTGHGYTF	TGTGCCAGCAGCCCCACAGGGCATGGCTACACCTTC
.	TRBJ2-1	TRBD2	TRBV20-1	CSASKTSGEMGQFF	TGCAGTGCTAGTAAGACTAGCGGGGAGATGGGGCAGTTCTTC
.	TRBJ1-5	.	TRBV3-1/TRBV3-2	CASSRGLNQPQHF	TGTGCCAGCAGCCGAGGGCTCAATCAGCCCCAGCATTTT